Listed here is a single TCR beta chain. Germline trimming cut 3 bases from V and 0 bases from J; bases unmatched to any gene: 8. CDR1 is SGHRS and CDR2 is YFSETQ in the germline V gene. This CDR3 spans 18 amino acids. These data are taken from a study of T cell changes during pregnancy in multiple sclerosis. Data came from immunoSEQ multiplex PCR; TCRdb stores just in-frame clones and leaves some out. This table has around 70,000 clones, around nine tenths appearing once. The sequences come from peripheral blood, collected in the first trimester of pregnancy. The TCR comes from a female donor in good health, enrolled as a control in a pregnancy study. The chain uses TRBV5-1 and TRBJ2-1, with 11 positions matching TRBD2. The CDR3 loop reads CASSSLAGGPGSYNEQFF. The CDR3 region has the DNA TGCGCCAGCAGCTCGTTAGCGGGAGGGCCGGGCTCCTACAATGAGCAGTTCTTC.